This T cell receptor beta chain is drawn from a study of T-cell reconstitution after alpha-beta-depleted transplantation in children. Germline CDR1 and CDR2: SSHAT and FNYEAQ (reference sequence). The CDR3 length is 13 residues. Researchers prepared the TCRbeta library using unique molecular identifiers, the study reports. A single record per CDR3 protein comes from TCRdb applying MiXCR to the PCR reads. The sample lists about 610,000 distinct CDR3 sequences, about 11% occurring once. This clonotype occurred a few times. The junction shows a germline mismatch at one end, possibly a read error. The source was PBMCs from the stem cell graft donor, collected from the stem cell graft. This chain joins TRBV7-7 and TRBJ1-5; D gene ambiguous. The receptor comes from a human donor who donated a stem cell graft to a child with acute myeloid leukemia. This CDR3 is CASSPTPDQPQHF. CDR3 coding DNA: TGTGCTAGCAGCCCTACCCCAGATCAGCCCCAGCATTTT.